These T cell receptor beta chains were read from a single sample in a study of CD8 T cells in ankylosing spondylitis. TCRdb independently ran MiXCR on the 5' RACE reads; one entry per CDR3 protein. The sample includes about 420,000 distinct CDR3 sequences, 20% to 25% of them seen just once. Material for sequencing was blood, either unsorted or a sorted T cell fraction (not recorded which). Every receptor here comes from a male donor with ankylosing spondylitis. Each CDR3 is given with its conserved first and last residue. The D gene is left open where the match is weak. The size field is filled for only some rows; it gives once, few, many or a size class.

cdr3_length clone_size j_call d_call v_call cdr3_aa cdr3_nt
13 few TRBJ2-1 . TRBV7-2 CASSPDYYNEQFF TGTGCCAGCAGCCCCGACTACTACAATGAGCAGTTCTTC
12 few TRBJ2-3 . TRBV5-1 CASSPEADTQYF TGCGCCAGCAGCCCGGAAGCAGATACGCAGTATTTT
15 . TRBJ2-2 TRBD1 TRBV5-5 CASSLETGATGELFF TGTGCCAGCAGCTTGGAGACAGGGGCAACCGGGGAGCTGTTTTTT
11 many TRBJ2-1 . TRBV25-1 CASTNRDSQFF TGTGCCAGCACCAACCGGGACTCGCAGTTCTTC
15 . TRBJ1-4 . TRBV12-3/TRBV12-4 CASSLMVGGPKKLFF TGTGCCAGCAGTTTAATGGTAGGGGGACCGAAAAAACTGTTTTTT
15 few TRBJ2-4 TRBD2 TRBV4-1 CASSQVGGTTNIQYF TGCGCCAGCAGCCAAGTCGGTGGGACTACAAACATTCAGTACTTC
14 few TRBJ2-1 . TRBV28 CASSLPDIYNEQFF TGTGCCAGCAGTTTACCCGACATTTACAATGAGCAGTTCTTC
12 many TRBJ2-1 . TRBV29-1 CSASFTYNEQFF TGCAGCGCCTCCTTTACCTACAATGAGCAGTTCTTC
15 few TRBJ1-2 TRBD1 TRBV9 CASSPQDRPTYGYTF TGTGCCAGCAGCCCCCAGGACAGGCCTACCTATGGCTACACCTTC
14 few TRBJ1-1 . TRBV14 CASSPIIVEGEAFF TGTGCCAGCAGCCCCATTATCGTGGAGGGTGAAGCTTTCTTT
16 . TRBJ2-1 . TRBV7-3 CASSLLEGGGYNEQFF TGTGCCAGCTCCCTATTAGAGGGGGGGGGTTACAATGAGCAGTTCTTC
16 few TRBJ2-7 . TRBV4-3 CASSQHPGPGGGEQYF TGCGCCAGCAGCCAGCACCCGGGACCTGGAGGTGGCGAGCAGTACTTC
14 . TRBJ2-1 . TRBV20-1 CSASDRSPYNEQFF TGCAGTGCTAGCGACAGATCTCCCTACAATGAGCAGTTCTTC